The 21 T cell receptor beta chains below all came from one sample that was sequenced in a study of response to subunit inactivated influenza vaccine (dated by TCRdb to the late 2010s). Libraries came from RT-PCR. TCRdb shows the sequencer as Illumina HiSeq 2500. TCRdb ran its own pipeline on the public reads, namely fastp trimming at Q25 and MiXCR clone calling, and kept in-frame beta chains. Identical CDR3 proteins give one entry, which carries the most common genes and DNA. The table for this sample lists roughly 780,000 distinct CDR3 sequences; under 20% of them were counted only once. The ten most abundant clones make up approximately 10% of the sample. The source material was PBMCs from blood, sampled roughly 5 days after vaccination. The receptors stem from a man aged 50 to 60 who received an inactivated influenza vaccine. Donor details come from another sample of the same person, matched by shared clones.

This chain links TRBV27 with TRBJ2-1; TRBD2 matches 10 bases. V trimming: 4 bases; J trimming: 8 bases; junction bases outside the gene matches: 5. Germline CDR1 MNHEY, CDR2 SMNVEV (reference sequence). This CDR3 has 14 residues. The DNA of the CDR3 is TGTGCCAGCAGTTCCTCTAGCGGGGGTTATGAGCAGTTCTTC. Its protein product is CASSSSSGGYEQFF.

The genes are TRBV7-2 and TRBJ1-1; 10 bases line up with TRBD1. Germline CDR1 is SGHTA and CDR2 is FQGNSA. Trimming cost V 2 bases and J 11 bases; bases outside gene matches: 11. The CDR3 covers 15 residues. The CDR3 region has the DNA TGTGCCAGCAGCTTAAAGGGGACAGGGGAAAGTTTGGCTTTCTTT. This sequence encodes CASSLKGTGESLAFF.

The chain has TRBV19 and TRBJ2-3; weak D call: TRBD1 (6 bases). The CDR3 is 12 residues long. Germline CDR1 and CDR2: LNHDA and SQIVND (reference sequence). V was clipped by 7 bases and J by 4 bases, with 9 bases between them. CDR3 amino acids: CASKQGADTQYF. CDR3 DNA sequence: TGTGCCAGTAAACAGGGAGCAGATACGCAGTATTTT.

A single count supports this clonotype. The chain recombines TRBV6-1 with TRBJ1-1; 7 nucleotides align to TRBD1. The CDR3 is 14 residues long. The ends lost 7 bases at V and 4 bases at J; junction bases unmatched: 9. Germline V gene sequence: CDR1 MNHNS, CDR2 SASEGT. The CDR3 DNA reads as TGTGCCAGCACCCACACAGGGGTGGGCACTGAAGCTTTCTTT. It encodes CASTHTGVGTEAFF.

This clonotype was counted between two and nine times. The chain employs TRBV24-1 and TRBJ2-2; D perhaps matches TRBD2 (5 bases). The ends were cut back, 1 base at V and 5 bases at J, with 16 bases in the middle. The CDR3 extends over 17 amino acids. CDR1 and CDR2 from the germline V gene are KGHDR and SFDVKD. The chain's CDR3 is CATSDFPLDGGTGELFF. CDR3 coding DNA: TGTGCCACCAGTGATTTTCCCCTTGACGGAGGTACCGGGGAGCTGTTTTTT.

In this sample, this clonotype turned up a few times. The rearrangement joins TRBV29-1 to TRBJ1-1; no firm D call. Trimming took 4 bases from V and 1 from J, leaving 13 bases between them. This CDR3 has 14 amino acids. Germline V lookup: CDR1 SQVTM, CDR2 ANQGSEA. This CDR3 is CSVVLLSKNTEAFF. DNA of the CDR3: TGCAGCGTTGTACTCCTGAGTAAGAACACTGAAGCTTTCTTT.

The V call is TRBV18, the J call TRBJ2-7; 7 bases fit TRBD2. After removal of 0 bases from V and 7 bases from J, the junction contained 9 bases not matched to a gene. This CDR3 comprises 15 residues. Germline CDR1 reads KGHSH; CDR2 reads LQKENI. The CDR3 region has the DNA TGTGCCAGCTCACCACCGAATGTGGTGGGAGGGGAGCAGTACTTC. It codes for CASSPPNVVGGEQYF. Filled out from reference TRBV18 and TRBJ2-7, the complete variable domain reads NAGVMQNPRHLVRRRGQEARLRCSPMKGHSHVYWYRQLPEEGLKFMVYLQKENIIDESGMPKERFSAEFPKEGPSILRIQQVVRGDSAAYFCASSPPNVVGGEQYFGPGTRLTVT.

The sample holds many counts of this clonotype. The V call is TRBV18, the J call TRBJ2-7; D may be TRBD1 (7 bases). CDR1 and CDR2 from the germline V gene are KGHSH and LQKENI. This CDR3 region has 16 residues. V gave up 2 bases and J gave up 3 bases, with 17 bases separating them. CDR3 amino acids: CASSPSSRGVYYEQYF. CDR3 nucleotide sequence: TGTGCCAGCTCACCAAGTAGCAGGGGGGTCTACTACGAGCAGTACTTC.

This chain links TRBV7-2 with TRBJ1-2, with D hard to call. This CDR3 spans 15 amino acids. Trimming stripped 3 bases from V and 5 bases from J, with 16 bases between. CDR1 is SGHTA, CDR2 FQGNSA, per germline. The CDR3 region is CASSFGETRLYGYTF. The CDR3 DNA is TGTGCCAGCAGCTTCGGGGAAACAAGGCTATATGGCTACACCTTC.

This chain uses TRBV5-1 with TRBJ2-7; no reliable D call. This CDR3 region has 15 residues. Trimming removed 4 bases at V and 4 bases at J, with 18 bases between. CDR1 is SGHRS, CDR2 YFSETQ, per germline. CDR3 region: CASSRTPKTEYEQYF. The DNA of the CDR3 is TGCGCCAGCAGCAGAACACCAAAAACCGAATACGAGCAGTACTTC.

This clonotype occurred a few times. This chain's CDR3 is CSAPAGTSGVYNEQFF. The DNA of the CDR3 is TGCAGTGCGCCCGCCGGGACTAGCGGGGTCTACAATGAGCAGTTCTTC. J is TRBJ2-1 and V is TRBV20-1, with 13 bases aligning to TRBD2. Germline lookup yields CDR1 DFQATT and CDR2 SNEGSKA (reference sequence). Trimming took 6 bases from V and 3 from J; bases not matched to a gene: 8. CDR3 size: 16 residues.

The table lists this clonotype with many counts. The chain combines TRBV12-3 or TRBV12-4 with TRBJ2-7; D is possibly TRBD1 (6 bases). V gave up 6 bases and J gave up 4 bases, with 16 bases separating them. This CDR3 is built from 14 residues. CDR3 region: CASRKGVLQYEQYF. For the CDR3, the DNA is TGTGCCAGCAGGAAGGGGGTTCTTCAATACGAGCAGTACTTC.

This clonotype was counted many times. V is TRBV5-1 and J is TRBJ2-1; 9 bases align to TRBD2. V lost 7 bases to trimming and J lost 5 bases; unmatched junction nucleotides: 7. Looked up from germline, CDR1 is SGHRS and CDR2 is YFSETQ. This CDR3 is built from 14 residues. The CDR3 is CASRGSGRNNEQFF. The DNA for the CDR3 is TGCGCCAGCCGGGGTAGCGGGAGAAACAATGAGCAGTTCTTC.

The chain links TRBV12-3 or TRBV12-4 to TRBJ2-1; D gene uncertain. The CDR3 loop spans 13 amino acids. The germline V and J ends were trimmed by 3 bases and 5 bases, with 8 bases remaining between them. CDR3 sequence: CASSLVSNNEQFF. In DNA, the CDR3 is TGTGCCAGCAGTTTGGTGTCCAACAATGAGCAGTTCTTC.

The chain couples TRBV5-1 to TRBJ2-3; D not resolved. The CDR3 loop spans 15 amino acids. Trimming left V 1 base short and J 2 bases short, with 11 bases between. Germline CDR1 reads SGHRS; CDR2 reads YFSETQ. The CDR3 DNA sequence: TGCGCCAGCAGCTTGATGGGGTTAATCACAGATACGCAGTATTTT. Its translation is CASSLMGLITDTQYF.

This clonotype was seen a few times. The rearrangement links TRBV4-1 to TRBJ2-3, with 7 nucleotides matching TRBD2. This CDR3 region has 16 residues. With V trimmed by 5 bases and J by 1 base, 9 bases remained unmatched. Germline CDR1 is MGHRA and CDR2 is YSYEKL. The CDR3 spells CASSKGASGRTDTQYF. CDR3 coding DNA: TGCGCCAGCAGCAAAGGGGCTAGCGGACGCACAGATACGCAGTATTTT.

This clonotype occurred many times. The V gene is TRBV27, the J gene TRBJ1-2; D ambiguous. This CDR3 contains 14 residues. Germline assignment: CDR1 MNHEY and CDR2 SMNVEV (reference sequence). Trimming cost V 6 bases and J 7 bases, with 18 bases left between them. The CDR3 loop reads CASRPGSSLGGYTF. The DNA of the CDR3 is TGTGCCAGCAGACCCGGGTCATCTTTGGGTGGCTACACCTTC.

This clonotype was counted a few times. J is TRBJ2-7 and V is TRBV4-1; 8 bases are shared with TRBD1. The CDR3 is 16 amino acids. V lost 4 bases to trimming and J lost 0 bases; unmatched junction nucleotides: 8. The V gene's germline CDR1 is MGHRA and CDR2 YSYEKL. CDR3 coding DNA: TGCGCCAGCAGCCTTGTCCGGGACAGGCCCTCCTACGAGCAGTACTTC. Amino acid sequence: CASSLVRDRPSYEQYF.

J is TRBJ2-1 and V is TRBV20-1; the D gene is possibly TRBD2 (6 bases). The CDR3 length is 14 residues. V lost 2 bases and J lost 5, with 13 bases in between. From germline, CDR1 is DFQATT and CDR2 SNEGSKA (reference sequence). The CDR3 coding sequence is TGCAGTGCTAGATGGGTGCGGGGCCACAATGAGCAGTTCTTC. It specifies CSARWVRGHNEQFF.

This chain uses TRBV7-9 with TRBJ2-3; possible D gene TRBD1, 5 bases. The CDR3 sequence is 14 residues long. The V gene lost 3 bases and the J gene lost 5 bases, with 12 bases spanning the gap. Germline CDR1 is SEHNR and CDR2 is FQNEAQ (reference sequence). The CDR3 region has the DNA TGTGCCAGCAGCTTCCAGGGAAGGGAAGATACGCAGTATTTT. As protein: CASSFQGREDTQYF.

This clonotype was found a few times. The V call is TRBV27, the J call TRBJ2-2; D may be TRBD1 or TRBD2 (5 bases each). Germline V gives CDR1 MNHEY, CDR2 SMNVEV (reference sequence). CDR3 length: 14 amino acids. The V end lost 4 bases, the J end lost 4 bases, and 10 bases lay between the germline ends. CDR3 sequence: CASSYHGGTGELFF. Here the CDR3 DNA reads TGTGCCAGCAGTTACCATGGGGGCACCGGGGAGCTGTTTTTT.